The T cell receptor beta chain under discussion was sequenced for a study of long-term antiretroviral therapy in people with HIV. Study-wide results and caveats: Repertoires with HIV possessed tighter CDR3 length spans than those of controls. No data on ART adherence, viral resistance or therapy changes. At every time point, clones expanded before ART dominated the repertoire.

This clone was picked up a small number of times. Its antigen is undetermined. The United States was where all participants with HIV were treated. The CDR3 is 13 amino acids. Per the germline V gene, CDR1 is SGHTA and CDR2 is FQGTGA. Trimming left V 3 bases short and J 5 bases short, with 8 bases between. Run at survey level, the immunoSEQ assay was version v3.0. The method was immunoSEQ multiplex PCR; TCRdb's version includes in-frame clones alone and lacks a portion of them. The sample has 21,000 or so clones, less than 85% seen once. The chain links TRBV7-3 to TRBJ1-5; D remains unclear. The sequence came from a man aged 50 or older with HIV. Sequenced material: unsorted PBMCs, taken at the start of antiretroviral therapy. In DNA form, the CDR3 reads TGTGCCAGCAGCTTCCGTTTTGATCAGCCCCAGCATTTT. Translating it yields CASSFRFDQPQHF.